This T cell receptor beta chain comes out of a study of Graves' ophthalmopathy and Graves' hyperthyroidism. Overall study: Peripheral blood sampling preceded any treatment and occurred at initial diagnosis.

As the template, RNA transcripts were used to amplify TCR beta CDR3 regions. The first round was an RT-PCR with HTBI primers, and the second round was a multiplex PCR. TCRdb independently ran MiXCR on the multiplex PCR reads; one entry per CDR3 protein. Of 240,000 or so distinct CDR3 sequences listed, around 45% are singletons. Certain patients were not enrolled. These were patients with other autoimmune diseases, uncontrolled infections, pregnancy or lactation. Germline V CDR1 and CDR2: SEHNR, FQNEAQ (reference sequence). The CDR3 sequence is 11 residues long. V lost 5 bases and J lost 4, with 5 bases in between. Overall study findings and caveats: For separating ophthalmopathy from stable hyperthyroidism, a 13-signature model gave less than 90% sensitivity and approximately 76% specificity. Most expanded thyroid clonotypes above 0.001 frequency also appeared in blood.

Concerning this clonotype itself: No antigen is known for it.

The V gene is TRBV7-9, the J gene TRBJ2-5, with unresolved D. This sequence originates from an adult man with Graves' ophthalmopathy. The sample consisted of peripheral blood. The CDR3 DNA follows: TGTGCCAGCAGCGATGGAGAGACCCAGTACTTC. Protein product: CASSDGETQYF.